Below, one T cell receptor beta chain is given with its context. Its recognized antigen is unknown. No much larger clone exists at a distance of one base, and base qualities are not known. This record belongs to a study of blood T cell repertoires in COVID-19 (TCRdb year 2020). About the investigation overall: The collaborator samples originated in the United States, Italy and Spain and spanned the acute and convalescent phases of COVID-19. Subjects who had been exposed to COVID-19, were actively infected with it, or had recovered from it provided the deeply sampled blood TCRbeta repertoires that made up the dataset. A de-identified subject ID, COVID-19 status, age in years and sex were almost always included in the sample metadata. The prospective study material was composed of cDNA or gDNA derived from T cells, B-cell-depleted T cells, or PBMCs. The repertoires were released in a freely available public database intended as a resource for research on the immune response to SARS-CoV-2. Where HLA class I and class II types were available, the types were taken from metadata supplied by the sample provider, not from assay-based typing. Samples were obtained from the ongoing ImmuneRACE study (first 160 participants) and from about 1,300 subjects provided by 6 global collaborators.

What the authors observed across the whole study: How much clinical and demographic metadata was included differed by source and by participant, and the metadata was provided uncurated.

Collaborating institutions collected whole blood in K2EDTA tubes following their own protocols. For TCRbeta analysis, collaborators shipped samples as frozen whole blood, isolated PBMCs, or DNA extracted from either of those sample types. TCRbeta CDR3 regions were amplified from genomic DNA by means of the immunoSEQ Assay, a bias-controlled multiplex PCR. In the original analysis: The number of nucleated cells in each sample was estimated by amplification of reference gene primers within the assay. Sequence reads were collapsed and filtered to measure the absolute abundance of every unique TCRbeta CDR3 rearrangement. For each sample, productive Simpson clonality was calculated as the square root of Simpson's diversity index over productive rearrangements. TCRdb holds this immuneACCESS table with in-frame rearrangements only. Some clones are missing; in checked studies, unresolved V genes explain under half, and the rest has no known cause. From that table come the V and J calls and clone size; the DNA was used to work out D and trimming. In this sample the table shows 200,000 to 250,000 clones, around three quarters of which occur a single time. The top ten clonotypes cover about 7.2% of the sample.

V is clipped by 4 bases and J by 8 bases, and the sequence between their germline boundaries is 9 bases long. The CDR3 runs 11 residues from the cysteine to the phenylalanine. CDR3 DNA only is kept here, 33 bases in frame from base 1. CDR1 is given as GTSNPN and CDR2 as SVGIG, both from the germline V gene (reference sequence). The chain is assembled from TRBV30 and TRBJ1-3, with no reliable assignment of the D segment. The sequence was collected from a woman in her 70s with acute or convalescent COVID-19. The source material was peripheral blood. The DNA is as follows: TGTGCCTGGAAAGGGCGGGACACCATATATTTT. Its protein is CAWKGRDTIYF.